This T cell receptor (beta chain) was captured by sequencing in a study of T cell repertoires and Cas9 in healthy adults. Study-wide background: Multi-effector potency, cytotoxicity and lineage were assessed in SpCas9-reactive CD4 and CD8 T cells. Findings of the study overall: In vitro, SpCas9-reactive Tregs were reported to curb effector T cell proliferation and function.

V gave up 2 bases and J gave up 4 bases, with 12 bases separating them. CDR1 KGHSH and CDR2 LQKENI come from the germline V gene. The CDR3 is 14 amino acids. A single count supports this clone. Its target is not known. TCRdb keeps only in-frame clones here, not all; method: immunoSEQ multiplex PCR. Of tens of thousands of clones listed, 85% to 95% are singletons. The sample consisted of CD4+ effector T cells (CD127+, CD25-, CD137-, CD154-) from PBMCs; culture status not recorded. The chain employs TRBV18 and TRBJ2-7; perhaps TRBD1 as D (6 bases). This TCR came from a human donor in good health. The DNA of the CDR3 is TGTGCCAGCTCACCATCCGGCGGACAGTACGAGCAGTACTTC. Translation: CASSPSGGQYEQYF.